The 19 T cell receptor beta chains given below trace back to one sample, sequenced in a study of identical twins. TCRdb analysed the 5' RACE reads with MiXCR anew, one entry per CDR3 protein. The profile shows about 190,000 distinct CDR3 sequences, more than 15% of them singletons. These sequences were also reported in another study, on T cells expressing NK-cell markers.

Sequencing was done on a sample of CD8+ T cells sorted from blood. Source of these receptors: a woman aged 18-35 years in good health.

The V and J genes are TRBV5-1 and TRBJ1-1; TRBD1 matches 9 bases. The CDR3 runs to 15 residues. Germline V gene data show CDR1 as SGHRS and CDR2 as YFSETQ. With V trimmed by 4 bases and J by 5 bases, 9 bases remained unmatched. The CDR3 loop reads CASSLSGQGTTEAFF. Written as DNA, the CDR3 is TGCGCCAGCAGCCTATCGGGACAGGGCACAACTGAAGCTTTCTTT.

As regards this clonotype: Just one base apart from a much larger clone, this may be a read error. The V and J genes are TRBV25-1 and TRBJ1-1; D is unclear. This CDR3 is built from 12 residues. V was pared by 2 bases and J by 0 bases, with 1 base between. Germline V gene data show CDR1 as MGHDK and CDR2 as SYGVNS. For the CDR3, the DNA is TGTGCCAGCAGTGAACTGAACACTGAAGCTTTCTTT. This sequence encodes CASSELNTEAFF.

The rearrangement links TRBV5-5 to TRBJ2-7, with D possibly being TRBD2 (5 bases). The CDR3 runs 13 residues. Germline-derived CDR1 and CDR2 are SGHKS and YYEKEE (reference sequence). Trimming cost V 4 bases and J 0 bases, with 8 bases left between them. In nucleotides, the CDR3 is TGTGCCAGCAGCGGGAGTAACTCCTACGAGCAGTACTTC. This sequence encodes CASSGSNSYEQYF. The variable domain in full, completed from reference TRBV5-5 and TRBJ2-7, reads DAGVTQSPTHLIKTRGQQVTLRCSPISGHKSVSWYQQVLGQGPQFIFQYYEKEERGRGNFPDRFSARQFPNYSSELNVNALLLGDSALYLCASSGSNSYEQYFGPGTRLTVT.

This clonotype was detected a few times. The rearrangement uses TRBV7-9 and TRBJ2-1; 7 bases agree with TRBD1. The CDR3 loop spans 16 amino acids. Germline CDR1 and CDR2: SEHNR and FQNEAQ (reference sequence). With V trimmed by 4 bases and J by 3 bases, 9 bases remained unmatched. The CDR3 here is CASSWGWGTDYNEQFF. CDR3 in DNA: TGTGCCAGCAGCTGGGGGTGGGGGACAGACTACAATGAGCAGTTCTTC.

In its sample, this clonotype was seen many times. This chain connects TRBV9 to TRBJ1-1; D not certain. The CDR3 covers 13 residues. Germline V lookup: CDR1 SGDLS, CDR2 YYNGEE. Trimming took 0 bases from V and 11 from J, leaving 14 bases between them. The DNA for the CDR3 is TGTGCCAGCAGCGTAGTTGTCGCGGCCGGGGCTTTCTTT. Amino acid sequence: CASSVVVAAGAFF.

The chain is built from TRBV15 and TRBJ2-5, with D possibly matching TRBD2 (6 bases). CDR1 is LNHNV, CDR2 YYDKDF, per germline (reference sequence). V lost 5 bases to trimming and J lost 0 bases, with 16 bases between them. CDR3 length: 16 residues. This CDR3 reads CATSEDGGTHQETQYF. Here the CDR3 DNA reads TGTGCCACCAGCGAAGATGGGGGGACCCACCAAGAGACCCAGTACTTC.

This clonotype was seen a handful of times. In nucleotides, the CDR3 is TGTGCCACCAATCTTCCGGGGATATACAATGAGCAGTTCTTC. Translated, it gives CATNLPGIYNEQFF. The genes are TRBV15 and TRBJ2-1, with D perhaps matching TRBD2 (5 bases). CDR3 length: 14 residues. Germline CDR1 is LNHNV and CDR2 is YYDKDF (reference sequence). V shed 7 bases and J shed 4 bases, with 14 bases lying between them.

This clonotype appeared a few times. V and J are TRBV12-3 or TRBV12-4 and TRBJ2-7; possibly TRBD2 for D (7 bases). CDR3 length: 14 residues. V was shortened by 7 bases and J by 5 bases, with 18 bases between the two germline ends. For the CDR3, the DNA is TGTGCCAGCACTCCGGGCCCGGGGGGCAACGAGCAGTACTTC. It translates to CASTPGPGGNEQYF.

This sequence joins TRBV2 and TRBJ2-2; the match to TRBD2 covers 8 bases. The CDR3 runs to 18 residues. The germline V gene has CDR1 SNHLY and CDR2 FYNNEI. The V gene end was trimmed by 2 bases and the J gene end by 0 bases; junction bases not matched to a gene: 8. CDR3 DNA sequence: TGTGCCAGCAGTGAACCCGTCGAGCGGGGGACGAACACCGGGGAGCTGTTTTTT. Its translation is CASSEPVERGTNTGELFF. Full variable domain (outside the CDR3, taken from reference TRBV2 and TRBJ2-2): EPEVTQTPSHQVTQMGQEVILRCVPISNHLYFYWYRQILGQKVEFLVSFYNNEISEKSEIFDDQFSVERPDGSNFTLKIRSTKLEDSAMYFCASSEPVERGTNTGELFFGEGSRLTVL.

V usage is TRBV5-1 and J usage is TRBJ2-7; 8 positions agree with TRBD2. The germline V gene has CDR1 SGHRS and CDR2 YFSETQ. The CDR3 has 15 amino acids. V dropped 4 bases and J dropped 3; count of bases not matched to a gene: 9. The CDR3 sequence: CASSLRTSPNYEQYF. The CDR3 DNA reads TGCGCCAGCAGCCTGAGGACTAGCCCTAACTACGAGCAGTACTTC.

There are a few counts of this clonotype. The chain joins TRBV20-1 to TRBJ1-2; perhaps TRBD1 as D (5 bases). V was pared by 4 bases and J by 4 bases, with 13 bases between. Germline CDR1 DFQATT, CDR2 SNEGSKA (reference sequence). The CDR3 runs 13 residues. The CDR3 DNA follows: TGCAGTGCTACCGACAGTGGAAGCTATGGCTACACCTTC. Translated, it gives CSATDSGSYGYTF.

The V gene is TRBV4-2, the J gene TRBJ2-3, with a weak D call TRBD2 (5 bases). V lost 0 bases and J 2 bases, leaving 12 bases between the germline ends. CDR3 length: 16 amino acids. CDR1 LGHNA and CDR2 YNFKEQ come from the germline V gene. The CDR3, as DNA: TGTGCCAGCAGCCAAGAAGGCCCGGGATACACAGATACGCAGTATTTT. Amino acids: CASSQEGPGYTDTQYF.

Only a few counts were recorded for this clonotype. V usage is TRBV30 and J usage is TRBJ2-2; D call uncertain. CDR3 length: 11 residues. Germline values: CDR1 GTSNPN, CDR2 SVGIG (reference sequence). This chain's CDR3 is CAGVGTGELFF. As DNA, the CDR3 is TGTGCTGGGGTGGGCACCGGGGAGCTGTTTTTT.

This clonotype was recorded a few times. The chain carries TRBV27 and TRBJ2-3, with D perhaps matching TRBD2 (6 bases). V shed 6 bases and J shed 0 bases, with 10 bases lying between them. The CDR3 is 14 amino acids. Germline CDR1 is MNHEY and CDR2 is SMNVEV (reference sequence). Here the CDR3 DNA reads TGTGCCAGCAGCGGAGGGGTTAGCACAGATACGCAGTATTTT. This codes for CASSGGVSTDTQYF.

The V gene is TRBV10-3, the J gene TRBJ2-1; D remains unclear. The CDR3 has 12 amino acids. V gave up 10 bases and J gave up 4 bases, with 11 bases separating them. Germline values: CDR1 ENHRY, CDR2 SYGVKD. For the CDR3, the DNA is TGTGCCACCGGTAGGGCTTACAATGAGCAGTTCTTC. It encodes CATGRAYNEQFF.

This clonotype was counted at least ten times. This chain connects TRBV7-9 to TRBJ2-7; perhaps TRBD2 as D (5 bases). Trimming stripped 5 bases from V and 2 bases from J, with 19 bases between. CDR3 length equals 16 residues. CDR1 is SEHNR and CDR2 is FQNEAQ in the germline V gene (reference sequence). This CDR3 reads CASSNSRTVYPYEQYF. The CDR3 DNA is TGTGCCAGCAGCAACAGCAGGACTGTCTATCCCTACGAGCAGTACTTC.

This clonotype was recorded at least ten times. V gene TRBV6-2 or TRBV6-3 combines with J gene TRBJ2-7; 8 bases fit TRBD1. This CDR3 has 13 amino acids. J gave up 5 bases and V 11 bases, and 11 bases lay outside the gene matches. Germline V lookup: CDR1 MNHEY, CDR2 SVGEGT. The CDR3 loop is CAVEEQGDDEQYF. The CDR3 DNA follows: TGTGCCGTGGAGGAACAGGGGGATGACGAGCAGTACTTC.

The CDR3 reads CASSVSGLGDTGELFF. In DNA form, the CDR3 reads TGTGCCAGCAGCGTATCGGGACTAGGCGACACCGGGGAGCTGTTTTTT. The V call is TRBV9, the J call TRBJ2-2, with TRBD2 identical over 8 bases. Germline CDR1 reads SGDLS; CDR2 reads YYNGEE. V shed 1 base, J shed 3 bases, and the junction held 5 bases outside the gene matches. CDR3 size: 16 residues.

This clonotype was recorded a few times. The rearrangement uses TRBV10-1 and TRBJ2-7, with TRBD2 matching 9 bases. The J segment lost 5 bases and the V segment lost 0 bases, leaving 8 bases of the junction unmatched. The V gene's germline CDR1 is WNHNN and CDR2 SYGVQD (reference sequence). This CDR3 is built from 16 residues. The CDR3 loop is CASSESAAGGPDEQYF. The CDR3 DNA reads as TGCGCCAGCAGTGAGTCTGCGGCGGGGGGGCCGGACGAGCAGTACTTC.